This passage covers 20 T cell receptor beta chains from one sample sequenced in a study of immune evolution from preneoplasia to lung adenocarcinoma. Sequencing was performed with immunoSEQ multiplex PCR; in TCRdb, only in-frame clones are kept and a portion is missing. The sample holds 8,500 to 14,000 clones, 80% to 90% seen once. Sample: FFPE invasive lung adenocarcinoma tissue. The source is a person between 65 and 79 years old with invasive lung adenocarcinoma.

The chain carries TRBV6-1 and TRBJ2-3; D call uncertain. Trimming left V 3 bases short and J 11 bases short, with 15 bases between. CDR1 and CDR2 from the germline V gene are MNHNS and SASEGT. The CDR3 spans 13 residues. The CDR3 protein is CASSDLTTQRQYF. The CDR3 DNA follows: TGTGCCAGCAGTGATTTGACCACCCAAAGGCAGTATTTT.

The chain is built from TRBV25-1 and TRBJ1-3; the D gene is possibly TRBD1 (5 bases). Germline CDR1 is MGHDK and CDR2 is SYGVNS. The CDR3 runs 15 residues. Trimming took off 5 bases at V and 3 bases at J, with 14 bases between the two ends. The CDR3 DNA reads TGTGCCAGCAGTCCGCCTGGGGGGAGTGGAAACACCATATATTTT. Its protein product is CASSPPGGSGNTIYF.

This chain joins TRBV12-5 and TRBJ1-1, with unresolved D. This CDR3 is 13 amino acids long. V lost 3 bases to trimming and J lost 3 bases, with 8 bases between them. Germline-derived CDR1 and CDR2 are LGHNT and FRNRAP. The CDR3 reads CASGFGYYTEAFF. The CDR3 DNA follows: TGTGCTAGTGGTTTTGGCTATTACACTGAAGCTTTCTTT.

This clone was seen a few times. The chain is built from TRBV28 and TRBJ2-7, with 7 bases aligning to TRBD2. The V gene end was trimmed by 4 bases and the J gene end by 3 bases; junction bases not matched to a gene: 6. Germline V gene lookup returns CDR1 MDHEN and CDR2 SYDVKM. CDR3 size: 14 residues. This CDR3 is CASSSRLAGYEQYF. The CDR3 bases are TGTGCCAGCAGTTCCCGACTAGCTGGCTACGAGCAGTACTTC.

The genes are TRBV30 and TRBJ1-2; 7 nucleotides agree with TRBD1. CDR3 length equals 13 residues. The J segment lost 2 bases and the V segment lost 3 bases, leaving 3 bases of the junction unmatched. Germline CDR1 is GTSNPN and CDR2 is SVGIG (reference sequence). This chain's CDR3 is CAWRPQGNYGYTF. The CDR3 DNA sequence: TGTGCCTGGAGACCACAGGGGAACTATGGCTACACCTTC.

CDR3 protein: CASSLSSQGDQPQHF. The CDR3 nucleotides are TGTGCCAGCAGTTTATCCAGTCAGGGGGATCAGCCCCAGCATTTT. The rearrangement uses TRBV27 and TRBJ1-5, with 7 bases matching TRBD1. CDR1 is MNHEY and CDR2 is SMNVEV in the germline V gene (reference sequence). V was clipped by 0 bases and J by 5 bases; unmatched bases: 4. The CDR3 runs to 15 residues.

This chain uses TRBV23-1 with TRBJ1-1; no reliable D call. TRBV23-1 carries the ORF label, with uncertain function. There are 15 residues in the CDR3. V was clipped by 2 bases and J by 0 bases, with 10 bases between them. CDR3 protein: CASSQGRHLNTEAFF. CDR3 sequence (DNA): TGCGCCAGCAGTCAAGGAAGACACTTGAACACTGAAGCTTTCTTT.

The chain links TRBV6-5 to TRBJ2-1; 9 bases map to TRBD2. There are 15 residues in the CDR3. The germline CDR1 and CDR2 sequences are MNHEY and SVGAGI. V was pared by 5 bases and J by 4 bases, with 6 bases of the junction left unmatched. The CDR3 is CASSTIAGEYNEQFF. CDR3 DNA: TGTGCCAGCAGTACCATAGCGGGAGAGTACAATGAGCAGTTCTTC.

This rearrangement joins TRBV18 to TRBJ2-1; 8 bases are a match to TRBD1. The CDR3 consists of 14 residues. Germline CDR1 and CDR2: KGHSH and LQKENI. Unmatched junction bases numbered 5, after V lost 1 base and J lost 9 bases. Here the CDR3 reads CASSPQSDRVEQFF. In DNA form, the CDR3 reads TGTGCCAGCTCACCACAATCGGACAGGGTTGAGCAGTTCTTC.

In the case of this clone: A junction boundary mismatches the germline segment, possibly from a read error. This chain connects TRBV30 to TRBJ2-7; either TRBD1 or TRBD2 may supply D (5 bases each). CDR1 is GTSNPN and CDR2 is SVGIG in the germline V gene (reference sequence). This CDR3 spans 14 amino acids. CDR3 region: CAWSARMGRYEQYF. The DNA of the CDR3 is TGTGCTTGGAGTGCCAGGATGGGACGATACGAGCAGTACTTC.

CDR3 residues: CASSWVGRYEQYF. CDR3 DNA: TGCGCCAGCAGCTGGGTCGGGAGATACGAGCAGTACTTC. The rearrangement uses TRBV5-1 and TRBJ2-7; D is possibly TRBD2 (6 bases). The CDR3 extends over 13 amino acids. The germline CDR1 and CDR2 sequences are SGHRS and YFSETQ. The V gene lost 3 bases and the J gene lost 4 bases, with 11 bases spanning the gap.

The chain uses TRBV10-3 and TRBJ2-7; 9 nucleotides agree with TRBD1. Unmatched junction bases numbered 13, after V lost 7 bases and J lost 6 bases. CDR3 size: 15 residues. Looked up from germline, CDR1 is ENHRY and CDR2 is SYGVKD. Written as DNA, the CDR3 is TGTGCCATCAATGAACCCGGGACAGGGTCGCCCGAGCAGTACTTC. Protein product: CAINEPGTGSPEQYF.

The chain has TRBV28 and TRBJ2-7; 8 bases line up with TRBD1. V dropped 3 bases and J dropped 3; count of bases not matched to a gene: 4. The germline V gene encodes CDR1 MDHEN and CDR2 SYDVKM. This CDR3 is built from 14 residues. CDR3 sequence (DNA): TGTGCCAGCAGTTTCGGGACAGGTGACTACGAGCAGTACTTC. It yields the protein CASSFGTGDYEQYF.

The CDR3 is CASSFGAGPYGYTF. The CDR3 DNA is TGTGCCAGCAGTTTCGGAGCAGGGCCCTATGGCTACACCTTC. The V gene is TRBV28, the J gene TRBJ1-2; D perhaps matches TRBD1 (5 bases). V shed 3 bases and J shed 4 bases, with 12 bases lying between them. The CDR3 length is 14 residues. Germline V gene lookup returns CDR1 MDHEN and CDR2 SYDVKM.

The rearrangement uses TRBV28 and TRBJ1-5; a weak D match, TRBD1 (6 bases). V dropped 4 bases and J dropped 7 bases, with 11 bases sitting between them. The length of the CDR3 is 13 residues. The germline CDR1 and CDR2 sequences are MDHEN and SYDVKM. The CDR3 bases are TGTGCCAGCAGTTCCCAGGGGTCCCAGCCCCAGCATTTT. This gives the protein CASSSQGSQPQHF.

The V gene is TRBV6-5, the J gene TRBJ1-4, with 7 nucleotides matching TRBD1. Per the germline V gene, CDR1 is MNHEY and CDR2 is SVGAGI. The CDR3 length is 14 residues. After removal of 6 bases from V and 8 bases from J, the junction contained 9 bases not matched to a gene. CDR3 in DNA: TGTGCCAGCAGCCCTCGACAGGGTTGGGAAAAACTGTTTTTT. Its protein is CASSPRQGWEKLFF.

V is TRBV28 and J is TRBJ2-5, with D unclear. The ends were cut back, 1 base at V and 5 bases at J, with 2 bases in the middle. Per germline, CDR1 MDHEN and CDR2 SYDVKM. The CDR3 consists of 11 residues. The CDR3 region is CASSLSETQYF. Here the CDR3 DNA reads TGTGCCAGCAGTTTATCCGAGACCCAGTACTTC.

The chain uses TRBV11-1 and TRBJ1-5; D might be TRBD1 (6 bases). The CDR3 is 14 residues long. The V end was cut by 5 bases, the J end by 5 bases, with 13 bases between. The germline V gene encodes CDR1 SGHAT and CDR2 FQDESV (reference sequence). The CDR3 coding sequence is TGTGCCAGCAGCCGGGACATTCCCGATCAGCCCCAGCATTTT. Its protein is CASSRDIPDQPQHF.

V and J are TRBV9 and TRBJ2-5, with D possibly being TRBD1 or TRBD2 (5 bases each). V gave up 4 bases and J gave up 0 bases, with 13 bases separating them. The CDR3 length is 15 residues. Germline CDR1 reads SGDLS; CDR2 reads YYNGEE. The CDR3 DNA is TGTGCCAGCAGCACCACGGGACGGGACCAAGAGACCCAGTACTTC. It yields the protein CASSTTGRDQETQYF.

The chain employs TRBV27 and TRBJ2-2; 10 positions match TRBD2. Germline trimming cut 3 bases from V and 4 bases from J; bases unmatched to any gene: 5. The CDR3 runs to 16 residues. From germline, CDR1 is MNHEY and CDR2 SMNVEV (reference sequence). DNA of the CDR3: TGTGCCAGCAGTTTGCTCAGCGGGAGGGGCACCGGGGAGCTGTTTTTT. Translated, it gives CASSLLSGRGTGELFF.